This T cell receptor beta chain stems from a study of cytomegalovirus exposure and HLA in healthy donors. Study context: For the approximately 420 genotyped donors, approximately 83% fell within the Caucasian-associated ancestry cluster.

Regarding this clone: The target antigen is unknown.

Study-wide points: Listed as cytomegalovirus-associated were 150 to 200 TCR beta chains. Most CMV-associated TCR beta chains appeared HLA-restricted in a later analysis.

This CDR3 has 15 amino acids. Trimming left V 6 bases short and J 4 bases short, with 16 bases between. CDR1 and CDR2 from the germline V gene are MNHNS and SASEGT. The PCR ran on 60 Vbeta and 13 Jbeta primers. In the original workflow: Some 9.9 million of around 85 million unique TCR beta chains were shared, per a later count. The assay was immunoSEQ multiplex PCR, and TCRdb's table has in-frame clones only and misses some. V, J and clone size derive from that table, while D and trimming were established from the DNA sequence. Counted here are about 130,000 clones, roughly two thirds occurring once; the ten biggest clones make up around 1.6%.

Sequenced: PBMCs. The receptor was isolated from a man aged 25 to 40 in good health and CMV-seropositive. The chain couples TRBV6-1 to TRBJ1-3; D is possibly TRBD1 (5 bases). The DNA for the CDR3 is TGTGCCAGCAGCGCCAGGTCAGGGTCAGGAAACACCATATATTTT. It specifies CASSARSGSGNTIYF.